Listed below are T cell receptor beta chains from one sample, sequenced in a study of blood T cell repertoires in COVID-19. Sequencing used immunoSEQ multiplex PCR; TCRdb keeps in-frame clones, though not all of them. The sample contains 150,000 to 200,000 clones, 92% of which appear only once. Sequencing used peripheral blood. Every receptor here comes from a young man with COVID-19, enrolled during active disease. Both conserved end residues are part of each CDR3. The D gene is left open where the match is weak. Clone size is given for some rows only: seen once, a few or many times, or a class if the clone is expanded.

j_call | clone_size | d_call | v_call | cdr3_aa | cdr3_nt
TRBJ2-3 | NA | NA | TRBV9 | CASSGSGVDTQYF | TGTGCCAGCAGCGGATCAGGCGTAGATACGCAGTATTTT
TRBJ1-1 | once | TRBD1 | TRBV11-2 | CASSPEGTGKTEAFF | TGTGCCAGCAGCCCAGAGGGGACAGGGAAAACTGAAGCTTTCTTT
TRBJ2-1 | NA | NA | TRBV7-2 | CASSPQGPSYNEQFF | TGTGCCAGCAGCCCGCAGGGGCCAAGCTACAATGAGCAGTTCTTC
TRBJ1-2 | NA | TRBD1 | TRBV12-5 | CASAVDRGYGYTF | TGTGCTAGTGCCGTCGACAGGGGATATGGCTACACCTTC
TRBJ2-2 | NA | TRBD2 | TRBV11-3 | CASSQARWGLAGGSTGELFF | TGTGCCAGCAGTCAGGCGCGTTGGGGACTAGCGGGAGGAAGCACCGGGGAGCTGTTTTTT
TRBJ2-3 | NA | TRBD1 | TRBV6-2/TRBV6-3 | CASSYDRAGTDTQYF | TGTGCCAGCAGTTACGACAGGGCCGGGACAGATACGCAGTATTTT
TRBJ2-1 | NA | TRBD1 | TRBV19 | CASSFRTGGRDEQFF | TGTGCCAGTAGTTTTCGGACAGGGGGCAGAGATGAGCAGTTCTTC
TRBJ2-2 | NA | TRBD1 | TRBV9 | CATSFRDRGLAGELFF | TGTGCCACCTCCTTCAGGGACAGGGGGCTTGCCGGGGAGCTGTTTTTT
TRBJ1-1 | NA | NA | TRBV27 | CASSPLENTEAFF | TGTGCCAGCAGTCCCCTAGAGAACACTGAAGCTTTCTTT
TRBJ2-1 | NA | TRBD2 | TRBV5-1 | CASTTGTSGRKNEQFF | TGCGCCAGCACCACGGGGACTAGCGGGAGAAAGAATGAGCAGTTCTTC
TRBJ1-5 | NA | TRBD1 | TRBV6-5 | CASTKQGTGNQPQHF | TGTGCCAGCACCAAACAAGGGACAGGCAATCAGCCCCAGCATTTT
TRBJ1-6 | NA | NA | TRBV5-1 | CASSLGFGSWNSPLHF | TGCGCCAGCAGCTTGGGTTTTGGGAGTTGGAATTCACCCCTCCACTTT
TRBJ1-1 | NA | NA | TRBV6-6 | CASTPPGGVEAFF | TGTGCCAGCACTCCCCCCGGGGGGGTTGAAGCTTTCTTT
TRBJ1-5 | NA | NA | TRBV2 | CASTRGNSNQPQHF | TGTGCCAGCACCCGGGGAAATAGCAATCAGCCCCAGCATTTT
TRBJ1-2 | NA | TRBD1 | TRBV7-9 | CASSLVPTGTGVYGYTF | TGTGCCAGCAGCTTAGTTCCCACCGGGACAGGGGTTTATGGCTACACCTTC
TRBJ1-4 | NA | NA | TRBV28 | CASSLHELATNEKLFF | TGTGCCAGCAGTTTACACGAACTTGCAACTAATGAAAAACTGTTTTTT
TRBJ1-5 | NA | TRBD1 | TRBV2 | CASGLPTGESDDQPQHF | TGTGCCAGCGGTCTTCCCACAGGGGAATCTGATGATCAGCCCCAGCATTTT
TRBJ2-1 | NA | TRBD2 | TRBV2 | CASSTGLAGVEQFF | TGTGCCAGCAGTACCGGACTAGCGGGAGTTGAGCAGTTCTTC
TRBJ1-2 | NA | TRBD1 | TRBV6-5 | CASSYGTGTGGYTF | TGTGCCAGCAGTTACGGGACAGGGACCGGTGGCTACACCTTC
TRBJ1-5 | NA | NA | TRBV27 | CASREGRGGEQPQHF | TGTGCCAGCAGAGAAGGGAGGGGCGGGGAACAGCCCCAGCATTTT
TRBJ2-1 | few | NA | TRBV6-5 | CASSYGGGGYNEQFF | TGTGCCAGCAGTTACGGGGGTGGAGGGTACAATGAGCAGTTCTTC
TRBJ1-5 | NA | NA | TRBV28 | CASSFGYFGQPQHF | TGTGCCAGCAGTTTCGGGTATTTCGGACAGCCCCAGCATTTT
TRBJ1-2 | NA | TRBD1 | TRBV28 | CASSPGGNYGYTF | TGTGCCAGCAGTCCAGGGGGAAACTATGGCTACACCTTC
TRBJ1-1 | NA | TRBD1 | TRBV2 | CASSPDRGTEAFF | TGTGCCAGCAGTCCGGACAGGGGCACTGAAGCTTTCTTT
TRBJ2-1 | NA | NA | TRBV3-1/TRBV3-2 | CASSPRVTYSEQFF | TGTGCCAGCAGCCCGAGAGTTACCTACTCTGAGCAGTTCTTC
TRBJ2-5 | NA | TRBD2 | TRBV7-2 | CASSPKSGLAGLQETQYF | TGTGCCAGCAGCCCAAAGAGTGGACTAGCGGGACTACAAGAGACCCAGTACTTC
TRBJ2-2 | NA | NA | TRBV7-2 | CASSSWTAITGELFF | TGTGCCAGCAGCTCGTGGACTGCGATCACCGGGGAGCTGTTTTTT
TRBJ1-1 | NA | TRBD1 | TRBV9 | CASSVVGGGTEAFF | TGTGCCAGCAGCGTAGTAGGGGGCGGCACTGAAGCTTTCTTT
TRBJ1-2 | once | NA | TRBV6-2/TRBV6-3 | CASSYREVGGYTF | TGTGCCAGCAGTTACAGGGAGGTCGGTGGCTACACCTTC
TRBJ2-2 | NA | TRBD1 | TRBV6-2/TRBV6-3 | CASSTPGTANTGELFF | TGTGCCAGCAGCACCCCGGGGACAGCGAACACCGGGGAGCTGTTTTTT
TRBJ1-2 | NA | NA | TRBV19 | CASRRTGTFYGYTF | TGTGCCAGTAGAAGGACCGGGACATTTTATGGCTACACCTTC